A selection of T cell receptor beta chains follows, all from one sample in a study of shared clonotypes between healthy human individuals. Using immunoSEQ multiplex PCR, the repertoire was profiled, and TCRdb retains in-frame clones only, with some absent. The sample lists approximately 840,000 clones, 96% occurring once. Material: naive CD8+ T cells sorted from blood. These TCRs come from a man aged 25-40 years in good health. CDR3s include the opening cysteine and the closing phenylalanine or tryptophan. Fields, in order: J gene, V gene, CDR3 protein.

j_gene: TRBJ2-3; v_gene: TRBV5-5; CDR3aa: CASSAPGLGTDTQYF
j_gene: TRBJ2-1; v_gene: TRBV18; CDR3aa: CASSPEEAGLHNEQFF
j_gene: TRBJ2-5; v_gene: TRBV6-5; CDR3aa: CASSYSMGGAETQYF
j_gene: TRBJ1-3; v_gene: TRBV7-9; CDR3aa: CASSFQDGNTIYF
j_gene: TRBJ2-3; v_gene: TRBV29-1; CDR3aa: CSVDAGNSERTLTDTQYF
j_gene: TRBJ2-7; v_gene: TRBV4-1; CDR3aa: CASSQDGQGSYEQYF
j_gene: TRBJ2-2; v_gene: TRBV4-1; CDR3aa: CASSPLSGELFF
j_gene: TRBJ2-2; v_gene: TRBV5-5; CDR3aa: CASSLAFGPRQVAGELFF
j_gene: TRBJ2-5; v_gene: TRBV5-4; CDR3aa: CASSLVGSGGPGETQYF
j_gene: TRBJ1-1; v_gene: TRBV7-6; CDR3aa: CASSPTGGRTEAFF
j_gene: TRBJ2-1; v_gene: TRBV6-5; CDR3aa: CASSYGTGNDEQFF
j_gene: TRBJ2-6; v_gene: TRBV19; CDR3aa: CASSTMDRGTTGANVLTF
j_gene: TRBJ2-3; v_gene: TRBV7-2; CDR3aa: CASSFWTGDTQYF
j_gene: TRBJ1-5; v_gene: TRBV19; CDR3aa: CASSIGSGQPQHF
j_gene: TRBJ2-3; v_gene: TRBV15; CDR3aa: CATSRDGRTGDTQYF
j_gene: TRBJ2-7; v_gene: TRBV5-6; CDR3aa: CASSFRPYEQYF
j_gene: TRBJ2-7; v_gene: TRBV6-1; CDR3aa: CASSVTGTSREQYF
j_gene: TRBJ1-4; v_gene: TRBV19; CDR3aa: CASRASPYSNEKLFF
j_gene: TRBJ1-3; v_gene: TRBV13; CDR3aa: CASSSQGAGGNTIYF
j_gene: TRBJ2-2; v_gene: TRBV12-5; CDR3aa: CASGLAGTYSTGELFF